This TCR beta chain was identified during a study of cytomegalovirus exposure and HLA in healthy donors. General observations from the study: Associated with cytomegalovirus, according to the listing, were around 170 TCR beta chains. Through in vitro validation, three CMV-associated chains were shown to be specific for CMV antigens. A prior analysis recorded that most TCR beta V segments were productive about 87% or about 30% of the time.

The PCR made use of 60 Vbeta and 13 Jbeta primers. Sequencing was performed with immunoSEQ multiplex PCR; in TCRdb, only in-frame clones are kept and a portion is missing. The profile shows fewer than 250,000 clones, almost 75% of them singletons. Notes on this clone: No antigen is known for it.

Unrecorded immune exposures were likely, despite nominal health at sampling. CDR3 length equals 13 residues. Germline lookup yields CDR1 MNHEY and CDR2 SVGAGI. Trimming stripped 6 bases from V and 5 bases from J, with 10 bases between. The chain carries TRBV6-5 and TRBJ2-2; possibly TRBD2 for D (5 bases). The receptor was derived from a woman between 25 and 40 years old in good health and CMV-seropositive. The sequencing input was PBMCs. This CDR3 is CASRPSGTGELFF. CDR3 nucleotide sequence: TGTGCCAGCAGACCCTCGGGGACCGGGGAGCTGTTTTTT.